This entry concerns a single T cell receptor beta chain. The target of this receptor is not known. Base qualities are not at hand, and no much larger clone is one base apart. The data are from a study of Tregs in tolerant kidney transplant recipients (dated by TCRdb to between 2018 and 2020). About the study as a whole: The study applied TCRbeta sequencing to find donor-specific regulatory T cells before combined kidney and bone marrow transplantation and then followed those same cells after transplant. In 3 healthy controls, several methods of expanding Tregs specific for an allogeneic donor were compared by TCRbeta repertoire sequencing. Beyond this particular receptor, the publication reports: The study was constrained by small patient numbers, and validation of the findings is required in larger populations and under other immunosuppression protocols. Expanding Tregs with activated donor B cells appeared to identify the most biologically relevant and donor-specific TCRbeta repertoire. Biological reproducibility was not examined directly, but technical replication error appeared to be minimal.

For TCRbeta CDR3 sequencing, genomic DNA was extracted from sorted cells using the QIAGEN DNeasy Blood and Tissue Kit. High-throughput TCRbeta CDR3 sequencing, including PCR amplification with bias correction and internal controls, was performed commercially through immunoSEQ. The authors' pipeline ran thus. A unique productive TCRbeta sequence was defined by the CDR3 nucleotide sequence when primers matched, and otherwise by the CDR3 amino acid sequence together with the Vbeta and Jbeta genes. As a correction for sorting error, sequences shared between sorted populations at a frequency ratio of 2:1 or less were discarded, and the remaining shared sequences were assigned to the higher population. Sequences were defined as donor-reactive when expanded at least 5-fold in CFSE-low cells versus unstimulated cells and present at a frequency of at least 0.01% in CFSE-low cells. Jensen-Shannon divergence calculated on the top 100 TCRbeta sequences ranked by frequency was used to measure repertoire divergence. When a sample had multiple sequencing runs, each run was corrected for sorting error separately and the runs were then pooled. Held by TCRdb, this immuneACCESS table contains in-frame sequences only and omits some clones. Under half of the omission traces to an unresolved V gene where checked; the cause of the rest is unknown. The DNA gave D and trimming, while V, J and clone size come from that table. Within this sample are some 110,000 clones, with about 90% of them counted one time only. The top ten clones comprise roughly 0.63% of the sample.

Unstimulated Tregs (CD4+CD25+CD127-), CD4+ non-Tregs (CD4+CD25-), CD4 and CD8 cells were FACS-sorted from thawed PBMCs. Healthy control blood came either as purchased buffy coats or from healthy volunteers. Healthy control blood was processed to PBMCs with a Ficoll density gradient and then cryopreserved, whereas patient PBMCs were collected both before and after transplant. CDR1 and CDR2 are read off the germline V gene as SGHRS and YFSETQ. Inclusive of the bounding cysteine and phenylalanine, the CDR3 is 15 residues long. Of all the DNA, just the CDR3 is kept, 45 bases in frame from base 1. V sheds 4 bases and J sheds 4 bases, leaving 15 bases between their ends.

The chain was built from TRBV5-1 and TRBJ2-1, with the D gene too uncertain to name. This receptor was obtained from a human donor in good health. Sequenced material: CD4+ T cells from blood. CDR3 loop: CASSASRPAYNEQFF. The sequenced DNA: TGCGCCAGCAGCGCGTCCCGGCCCGCGTACAATGAGCAGTTCTTC.